The rows below give T cell receptor beta chains drawn from one sample of a study of blood T cell repertoires in COVID-19. The table came from immunoSEQ multiplex PCR; TCRdb's copy has only in-frame clones and leaves some out. The sample lists approximately 97,000 clones; over 75% were seen once. Specimen: peripheral blood. These receptors came from a man between 60 and 75 years old with acute or convalescent COVID-19. CDR3s include the opening cysteine and the closing phenylalanine or tryptophan. The D gene is left open where the match is weak. Some rows have no size entry. The others give once, few or many, or a class for an expanded clone.

V: TRBV18
D: NA
size: NA
J: TRBJ1-3
CDR3: CASSPGEGRNTIYF
DNA: TGTGCCAGCTCACCTGGGGAGGGAAGAAACACCATATATTTT

V: TRBV27
D: NA
size: NA
J: TRBJ1-1
CDR3: CASSFGTSLMNTEAFF
DNA: TGTGCCAGCAGTTTTGGGACAAGCTTGATGAACACTGAAGCTTTCTTT

V: TRBV5-6
D: NA
size: NA
J: TRBJ1-2
CDR3: CASRRTTGSGYTF
DNA: TGTGCCAGCAGACGAACCACAGGGTCTGGCTACACCTTC

V: TRBV5-1
D: TRBD1
size: once
J: TRBJ1-4
CDR3: CASSLDDRGEEKLFF
DNA: TGCGCCAGCAGCTTGGATGACAGGGGAGAGGAAAAACTGTTTTTT

V: TRBV9
D: TRBD1
size: NA
J: TRBJ1-4
CDR3: CASSVDERTGLTNEKLFF
DNA: TGTGCCAGCAGCGTCGACGAACGGACAGGGCTGACTAATGAAAAACTGTTTTTT

V: TRBV12-3/TRBV12-4
D: NA
size: NA
J: TRBJ1-6
CDR3: CASSFNPDSPLHF
DNA: TGTGCCAGCAGTTTTAATCCGGATTCACCCCTCCACTTT

V: TRBV30
D: NA
size: NA
J: TRBJ1-2
CDR3: CAWSGQADYGYTF
DNA: TGTGCCTGGAGTGGACAGGCTGACTATGGCTACACCTTC

V: TRBV30
D: NA
size: once
J: TRBJ1-2
CDR3: CAWSVLRGWGYTF
DNA: TGTGCCTGGAGTGTACTTAGGGGCTGGGGCTACACCTTC

V: TRBV19
D: TRBD1
size: NA
J: TRBJ1-5
CDR3: CASSLLPENRGLQPQHF
DNA: TGTGCCAGTAGCCTACTCCCTGAAAACAGGGGGCTTCAGCCCCAGCATTTT

V: TRBV27
D: NA
size: NA
J: TRBJ2-2
CDR3: CASSLSRGELFF
DNA: TGTGCCAGCAGTTTATCGCGCGGGGAGCTGTTTTTT

V: TRBV14
D: NA
size: few
J: TRBJ1-2
CDR3: CASSQYPGGNYGYTF
DNA: TGTGCCAGCAGCCAATACCCTGGAGGGAACTATGGCTACACCTTC

V: TRBV19
D: NA
size: once
J: TRBJ1-2
CDR3: CASGGGASVYGYTF
DNA: TGTGCCAGTGGAGGGGGGGCGTCGGTCTATGGCTACACCTTC

V: TRBV6-5
D: TRBD1
size: NA
J: TRBJ1-2
CDR3: CATRDSSLRNYGYTF
DNA: TGTGCCACCCGGGACAGCTCCTTGAGGAACTATGGCTACACCTTC

V: TRBV6-5
D: NA
size: once
J: TRBJ1-2
CDR3: CASRTGLYGYTF
DNA: TGTGCCAGCAGAACAGGGCTCTATGGCTACACCTTC

V: TRBV29-1
D: TRBD1
size: NA
J: TRBJ1-2
CDR3: CSAGTGVVYGYTF
DNA: TGCAGCGCCGGGACAGGGGTCGTCTATGGCTACACCTTC

V: TRBV6-6
D: NA
size: NA
J: TRBJ1-1
CDR3: CASTRTANTEAFF
DNA: TGTGCCAGCACCCGGACAGCGAACACTGAAGCTTTCTTT

V: TRBV18
D: NA
size: NA
J: TRBJ1-5
CDR3: CASSPGSNQPQHF
DNA: TGTGCCAGCTCACCCGGGAGCAATCAGCCCCAGCATTTT

V: TRBV29-1
D: TRBD2
size: NA
J: TRBJ2-3
CDR3: CSTGLAGRSTDTQYF
DNA: TGCAGCACAGGACTAGCGGGCCGTAGCACAGATACGCAGTATTTT

V: TRBV3-1/TRBV3-2
D: TRBD2
size: NA
J: TRBJ2-5
CDR3: CASRPRTSAGAQYF
DNA: TGTGCCAGCAGGCCACGGACTAGCGCGGGGGCCCAGTACTTC

V: TRBV6-5
D: NA
size: NA
J: TRBJ1-6
CDR3: CASSYVFRQHNSPLHF
DNA: TGTGCCAGCAGTTACGTTTTCCGACAGCATAATTCACCCCTCCACTTT

V: TRBV18
D: NA
size: NA
J: TRBJ2-3
CDR3: CASSPTTKATDTQYF
DNA: TGTGCCAGCTCACCTACGACAAAGGCAACAGATACGCAGTATTTT

V: TRBV5-1
D: NA
size: NA
J: TRBJ1-2
CDR3: CASSLVEGNYGYTF
DNA: TGCGCCAGCAGCTTGGTGGAGGGGAACTATGGCTACACCTTC

V: TRBV11-2
D: TRBD2
size: NA
J: TRBJ2-5
CDR3: CASSLGLAGALQETQYF
DNA: TGTGCCAGCAGCTTGGGACTAGCGGGGGCTCTACAAGAGACCCAGTACTTC

V: TRBV3-1/TRBV3-2
D: TRBD1
size: NA
J: TRBJ1-2
CDR3: CASSQAGQGYGYTF
DNA: TGTGCCAGCAGCCAAGCGGGACAGGGCTATGGCTACACCTTC

V: TRBV7-2
D: NA
size: NA
J: TRBJ2-3
CDR3: CASSAMTRPLSTDTQYF
DNA: TGTGCCAGCAGCGCAATGACTAGACCTCTAAGCACAGATACGCAGTATTTT

V: TRBV7-2
D: NA
size: NA
J: TRBJ1-2
CDR3: CASSLGTAGYGYTF
DNA: TGTGCCAGCAGCTTAGGGACCGCGGGCTATGGCTACACCTTC